These T cell receptor beta chains were read from a single sample in a study of T cells in Graves' hyperthyroidism and ophthalmopathy. Each CDR3 protein gets one entry after TCRdb re-called the multiplex PCR reads with MiXCR. The sample includes about 600,000 distinct CDR3 sequences, 16% of them seen just once. The source material was blood. These receptors all come from a woman aged 35 to 49 with Graves' ophthalmopathy. The CDR3 runs from the conserved cysteine through the conserved F or W. The D gene is left open where the match is weak. A row's size may be missing; if present it is once, few, many or a size class.

d_gene | abundance | j_gene | len | v_gene | CDR3nt | CDR3aa
TRBD1 | many | TRBJ2-1 | 15 | TRBV5-1 | TGCGCCAGCAGCCCGGGACAGTTGGGATACAATGAGCAGTTCTTC | CASSPGQLGYNEQFF
NA | NA | TRBJ2-2 | 15 | TRBV11-2 | TGTGCCAGCAGCACCCAGGGTCCGAACACCGGGGAGCTGTTTTTT | CASSTQGPNTGELFF
TRBD1 | NA | TRBJ1-2 | 12 | TRBV19 | TGTGCCAGTAGGCAAGGACAGGGAGGCTACACCTTC | CASRQGQGGYTF
TRBD1 | NA | TRBJ2-2 | 13 | TRBV6-1 | TGTGCCAGCAGTGGGACAGGGTTTTGGGAGCTGTTTTTT | CASSGTGFWELFF
NA | NA | TRBJ2-2 | 15 | TRBV5-1 | TGCGCCAGCAGCTTGAGGGTAGGGGACACCGGGGAGCTGTTTTTT | CASSLRVGDTGELFF
NA | NA | TRBJ1-1 | 15 | TRBV25-1 | TGTGCCAGCAGTGACCTCGGGGCAGGGAACACTGAAGCTTTCTTT | CASSDLGAGNTEAFF
TRBD2 | many | TRBJ2-5 | 15 | TRBV20-1 | TGCAGTGCTCCCGCCGCTAGCGGGTTAAGAGAGACCCAGTACTTC | CSAPAASGLRETQYF
TRBD2 | NA | TRBJ2-1 | 14 | TRBV20-1 | TGCAGTGCTCGAGCGGGGGGACCCTACAATGAGCAGTTCTTC | CSARAGGPYNEQFF
NA | few | TRBJ2-3 | 13 | TRBV19 | TGTGCCAGTAGCATTGGGGGCACAGATACGCAGTATTTT | CASSIGGTDTQYF
TRBD2 | few | TRBJ2-1 | 15 | TRBV6-1 | TGTGCCAGCAGTCCACTAGCGGGGATACCCAATGAGCAGTTCTTC | CASSPLAGIPNEQFF
NA | NA | TRBJ2-5 | 14 | TRBV27 | TGTGCCAGCAGTTCCCCGGGCTACCAAGAGACCCAGTACTTC | CASSSPGYQETQYF
NA | few | TRBJ2-1 | 18 | TRBV5-1 | TGCGCCAGCAGCTTAAAAAGGCGTGGGTCAGTTACCTACAATGAGCAGTTCTTC | CASSLKRRGSVTYNEQFF
NA | NA | TRBJ2-7 | 14 | TRBV2 | TGTGCCAGCACACGGAACGGGGCTTCCTACGAGCAGTACTTC | CASTRNGASYEQYF
NA | NA | TRBJ1-5 | 12 | TRBV7-2 | TGTGCCAGCAGCTTAAGGGATTCGCCCCAGCATTTT | CASSLRDSPQHF
TRBD2 | few | TRBJ2-5 | 15 | TRBV20-1 | TGCAGTGCCATGGAACCGGGACTAGTTGCAGAGACCCAGTACTTC | CSAMEPGLVAETQYF
TRBD2 | few | TRBJ2-1 | 18 | TRBV6-1 | TGTGCCAGCCGACCACACGGGGGTAGCGGGAGCTCCTACAATGAGCAGTTCTTC | CASRPHGGSGSSYNEQFF
NA | many | TRBJ2-1 | 16 | TRBV7-3 | TGTGCCAGCAGCCCGAGGGGTAGCGTAGACTACAATGAGCAGTTCTTC | CASSPRGSVDYNEQFF
NA | NA | TRBJ1-1 | 15 | TRBV25-1 | TGTGCCAGCAGTGAGGGTTTCTGGGCGTCGGGAGAAGCTTTCTTT | CASSEGFWASGEAFF
NA | many | TRBJ2-1 | 14 | TRBV20-1 | TGCAGTGCCATGCAGGACACTGGGAGTAATGAGCAGTTCTTC | CSAMQDTGSNEQFF
TRBD1 | NA | TRBJ2-5 | 16 | TRBV13 | TGTGCCAGCAGCTTAAGTCGTACAGGGGCTCGAGAGACCCAGTACTTC | CASSLSRTGARETQYF
NA | few | TRBJ1-2 | 15 | TRBV2 | TGTGCCAGCAGTGAAGACTCCGGGCCCGCGTATGGCTACACCTTC | CASSEDSGPAYGYTF
NA | many | TRBJ2-7 | 17 | TRBV28 | TGTGCCAGCAGCAACACCGAGACTGCCCTTTATAGGTACGAGCAGTACTTC | CASSNTETALYRYEQYF
NA | many | TRBJ2-1 | 14 | TRBV5-1 | TGCGCCAGCAGGGTAGCGCCGTCCTACAATGAGCAGTTCTTC | CASRVAPSYNEQFF
NA | many | TRBJ2-4 | 14 | TRBV2 | TGTGCCAGCGGGGCCCAGCTAGCCAAAAACATTCAGTACTTC | CASGAQLAKNIQYF
TRBD1 | few | TRBJ1-1 | 14 | TRBV19 | TGTGCCAGTAGTGTGGGACAGCGAGGCACTGAAGCTTTCTTT | CASSVGQRGTEAFF
NA | few | TRBJ1-5 | 14 | TRBV7-9 | TGTGCCAGCCAAGACAGCAATAGCAATCAGCCCCAGCATTTT | CASQDSNSNQPQHF
TRBD1 | NA | TRBJ2-1 | 13 | TRBV2 | TGTGCCGGAAGACAGGGGTCCTACAATGAGCAGTTCTTC | CAGRQGSYNEQFF
NA | many | TRBJ1-1 | 11 | TRBV12-3/TRBV12-4 | TGTGCCAGCAGTTTAGCCTCCCAAGCTTTCTTT | CASSLASQAFF
TRBD1 | NA | TRBJ2-5 | 13 | TRBV2 | TGTGCCAGCAGGGACAGGGGGTACGAGACCCAGTACTTC | CASRDRGYETQYF
NA | many | TRBJ2-2 | 12 | TRBV5-1 | TGCGCCAGCAGCTGGGACTCCGGGGAGCTGTTTTTT | CASSWDSGELFF
NA | few | TRBJ2-7 | 17 | TRBV6-1 | TGTGCCAGCAGTAGGGGGGGTAGAACAGGGGTCACCTACGAGCAGTACTTC | CASSRGGRTGVTYEQYF
NA | few | TRBJ2-7 | 11 | TRBV29-1 | TGCAGCGTTTCCGTCAACAACGAGCAGTACTTC | CSVSVNNEQYF
TRBD1 | NA | TRBJ2-1 | 12 | TRBV7-8 | TGTGCCAGCAGCTATTCGACAGGGCCGGGTTTCTTC | CASSYSTGPGFF
TRBD1 | many | TRBJ1-5 | 14 | TRBV5-1 | TGCGCCAGCAGCTCAACAGGGGGCAAACAGCCCCAGCATTTT | CASSSTGGKQPQHF
TRBD2 | many | TRBJ2-7 | 17 | TRBV20-1 | TGCAGTGCTAGAGTCACTAGCGGGAGGGCCGCGGGGGACGAGCAGTACTTC | CSARVTSGRAAGDEQYF
NA | many | TRBJ2-5 | 16 | TRBV3-1 | TGTGCCAGCAGCTCCCGGGACGGAAGATCCCAAGAGACCCAGTACTTC | CASSSRDGRSQETQYF
NA | few | TRBJ1-6 | 15 | TRBV20-1 | TGCAGTGCAGGGATTGGAGGGGCATGGAATTCACCCCTCCACTTT | CSAGIGGAWNSPLHF
NA | many | TRBJ1-5 | 14 | TRBV7-2 | TGTGCCAGCAGCTTAGACGTGTCTCCTCCGCCCCAGCATTTT | CASSLDVSPPPQHF
NA | many | TRBJ1-2 | 15 | TRBV11-3 | TGTGCCAGCAGCTTAGCGGGTGGTCCCCCTTACGGCTACACCTTC | CASSLAGGPPYGYTF
NA | NA | TRBJ2-3 | 15 | TRBV12-3/TRBV12-4 | TGTGCCAGCAGTTTAGTAAGGGGGGCCTTGGATACGCAGTATTTT | CASSLVRGALDTQYF
NA | many | TRBJ2-5 | 15 | TRBV4-2 | TGTGCCAGCAGCCAACCGGACGGGACGGGGGAGACCCAGTACTTC | CASSQPDGTGETQYF